The source of this TCR beta chain is a study of T cell repertoires in cytomegalovirus infection. MiXCR, applied by TCRdb to the reads, yields one record per CDR3 protein. This table holds fewer than 650,000 distinct CDR3 sequences, 40% found once. With regard to this clonotype: Its antigen is as yet unknown.

The source is a human donor in good health (CMV status not recorded). Some clones in this sample may be carry-over from other donors' samples. The specimen comprised cultured PBMCs, sampled from culture after CMV antigen stimulation.

The CDR3 nucleotides read TGTGCCAGCAGAGGACTAGCGGGGGCGAACACCGGGGAGCTGTTTTTT. Translation gives CASRGLAGANTGELFF. This chain uses TRBV6-2 or TRBV6-3 with TRBJ2-2, with 13 bases matching TRBD2. J lost 0 bases, V lost 6 bases, and 1 base had no gene match. Germline loops: CDR1 MNHEY, CDR2 SVGEGT. The CDR3 runs to 16 residues.